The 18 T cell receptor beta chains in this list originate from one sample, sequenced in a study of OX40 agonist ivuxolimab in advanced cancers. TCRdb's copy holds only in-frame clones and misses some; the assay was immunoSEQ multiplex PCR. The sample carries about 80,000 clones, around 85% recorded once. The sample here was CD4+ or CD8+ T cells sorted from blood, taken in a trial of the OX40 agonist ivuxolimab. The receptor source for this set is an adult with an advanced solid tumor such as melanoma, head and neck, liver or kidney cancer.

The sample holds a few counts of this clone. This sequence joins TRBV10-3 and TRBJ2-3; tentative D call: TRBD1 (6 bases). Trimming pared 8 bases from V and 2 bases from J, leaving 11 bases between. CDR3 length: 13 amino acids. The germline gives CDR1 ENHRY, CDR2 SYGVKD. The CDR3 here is CAIGTGITDTQYF. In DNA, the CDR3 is TGTGCCATCGGAACAGGGATCACAGATACGCAGTATTTT.

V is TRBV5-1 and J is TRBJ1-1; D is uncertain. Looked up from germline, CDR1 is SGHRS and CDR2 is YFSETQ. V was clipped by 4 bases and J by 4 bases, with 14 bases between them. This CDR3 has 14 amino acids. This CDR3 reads CASSRSDAATEAFF. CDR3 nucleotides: TGCGCCAGCAGCCGCAGTGATGCGGCCACTGAAGCTTTCTTT.

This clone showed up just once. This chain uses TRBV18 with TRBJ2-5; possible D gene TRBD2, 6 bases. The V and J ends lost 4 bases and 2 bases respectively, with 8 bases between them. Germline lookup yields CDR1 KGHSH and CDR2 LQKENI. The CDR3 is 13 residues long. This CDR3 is CASSLGTQETQYF. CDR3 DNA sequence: TGTGCCAGCTCACTCGGGACTCAAGAGACCCAGTACTTC.

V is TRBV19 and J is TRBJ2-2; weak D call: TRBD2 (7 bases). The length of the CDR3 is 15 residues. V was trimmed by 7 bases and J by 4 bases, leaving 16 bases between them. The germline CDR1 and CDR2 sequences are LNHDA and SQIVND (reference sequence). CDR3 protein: CASNWGGRRTGELFF. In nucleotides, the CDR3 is TGTGCCAGTAATTGGGGGGGGCGACGCACCGGGGAGCTGTTTTTT.

The CDR3 nucleotides read TGTGCCAGCAGCTTAACAGGGAGGAGAGAGCAGTACTTC. It codes for CASSLTGRREQYF. V usage is TRBV5-4 and J usage is TRBJ2-7; D may be TRBD1 or TRBD2 (6 bases each). CDR1 is SGHNT and CDR2 is YYREEE in the germline V gene (reference sequence). V dropped 2 bases and J dropped 7 bases, with 13 bases sitting between them. This CDR3 has 13 residues.

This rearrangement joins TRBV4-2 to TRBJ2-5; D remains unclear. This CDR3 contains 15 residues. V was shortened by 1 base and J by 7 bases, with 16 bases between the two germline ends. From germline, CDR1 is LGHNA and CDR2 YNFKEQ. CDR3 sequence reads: CASSQAQTDGGTQYF. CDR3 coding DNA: TGTGCCAGCAGCCAAGCCCAGACTGACGGCGGGACCCAGTACTTC.

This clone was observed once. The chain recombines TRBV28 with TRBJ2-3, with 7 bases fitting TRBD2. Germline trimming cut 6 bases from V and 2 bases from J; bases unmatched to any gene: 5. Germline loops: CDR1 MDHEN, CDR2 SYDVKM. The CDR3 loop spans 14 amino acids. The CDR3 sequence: CASSGTIYTDTQYF. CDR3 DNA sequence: TGTGCCAGCAGCGGGACTATCTACACAGATACGCAGTATTTT. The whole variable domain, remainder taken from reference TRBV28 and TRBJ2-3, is DVKVTQSSRYLVKRTGEKVFLECVQDMDHENMFWYRQDPGLGLRLIYFSYDVKMKEKGDIPEGYSVSREKKERFSLILESASTNQTSMYLCASSGTIYTDTQYFGPGTRLTVL.

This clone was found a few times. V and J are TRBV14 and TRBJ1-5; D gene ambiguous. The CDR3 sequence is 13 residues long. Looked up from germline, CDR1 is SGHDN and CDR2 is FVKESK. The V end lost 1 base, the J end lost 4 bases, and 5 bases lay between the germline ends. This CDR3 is CASSQGLNQPQHF. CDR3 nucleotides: TGTGCCAGCAGCCAAGGACTGAATCAGCCCCAGCATTTT.

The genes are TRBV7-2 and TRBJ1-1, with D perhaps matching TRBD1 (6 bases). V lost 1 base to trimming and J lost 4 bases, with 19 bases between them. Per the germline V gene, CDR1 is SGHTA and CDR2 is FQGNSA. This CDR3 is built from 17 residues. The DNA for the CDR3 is TGTGCCAGCAGCTTAGTTTCTGGGGGGCGCTTAGGCACTGAAGCTTTCTTT. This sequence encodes CASSLVSGGRLGTEAFF.

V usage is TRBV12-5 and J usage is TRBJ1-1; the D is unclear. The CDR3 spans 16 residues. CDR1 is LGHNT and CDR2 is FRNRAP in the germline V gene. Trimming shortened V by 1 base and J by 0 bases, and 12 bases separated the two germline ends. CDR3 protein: CASGLGHRIMNTEAFF. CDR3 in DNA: TGTGCTAGTGGTTTGGGTCACCGGATAATGAACACTGAAGCTTTCTTT.

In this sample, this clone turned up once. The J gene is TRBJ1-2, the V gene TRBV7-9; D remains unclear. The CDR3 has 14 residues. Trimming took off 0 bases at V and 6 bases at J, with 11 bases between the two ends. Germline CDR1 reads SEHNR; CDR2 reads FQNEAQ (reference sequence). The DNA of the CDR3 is TGTGCCAGCAGCTTAGCTAGACCGTCGGATGGCTACACCTTC. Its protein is CASSLARPSDGYTF.

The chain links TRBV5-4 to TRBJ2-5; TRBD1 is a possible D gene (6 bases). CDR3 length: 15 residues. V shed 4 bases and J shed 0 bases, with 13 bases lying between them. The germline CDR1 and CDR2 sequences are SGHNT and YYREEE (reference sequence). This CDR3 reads CASSRTEQYQETQYF. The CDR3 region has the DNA TGTGCCAGCAGCCGGACAGAACAGTACCAAGAGACCCAGTACTTC.

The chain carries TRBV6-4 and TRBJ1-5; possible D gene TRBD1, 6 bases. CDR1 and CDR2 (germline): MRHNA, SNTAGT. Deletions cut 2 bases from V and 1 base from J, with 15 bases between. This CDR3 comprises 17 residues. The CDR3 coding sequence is TGTGCCAGCAGTGACGGGGGGGGCGGAACCAGCAATCAGCCCCAGCATTTT. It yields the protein CASSDGGGGTSNQPQHF.

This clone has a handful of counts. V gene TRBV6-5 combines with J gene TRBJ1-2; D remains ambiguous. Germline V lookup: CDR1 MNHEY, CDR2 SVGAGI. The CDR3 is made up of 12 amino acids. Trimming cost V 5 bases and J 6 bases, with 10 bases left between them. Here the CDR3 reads CASSAPENGYTF. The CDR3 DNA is TGTGCCAGCAGTGCGCCAGAGAATGGCTACACCTTC.

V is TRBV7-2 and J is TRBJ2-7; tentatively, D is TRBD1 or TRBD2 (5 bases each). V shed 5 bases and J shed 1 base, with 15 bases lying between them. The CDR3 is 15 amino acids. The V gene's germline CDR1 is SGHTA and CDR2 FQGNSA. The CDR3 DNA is TGTGCCAGCAGCCGTTCCGGGACCGTATCCTACGAGCAGTACTTC. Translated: CASSRSGTVSYEQYF.

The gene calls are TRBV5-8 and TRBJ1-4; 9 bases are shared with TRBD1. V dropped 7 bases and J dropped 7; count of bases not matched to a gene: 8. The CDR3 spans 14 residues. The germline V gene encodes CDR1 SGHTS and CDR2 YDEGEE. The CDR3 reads CASGSGQGGEKLFF. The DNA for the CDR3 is TGTGCCAGCGGATCGGGACAGGGTGGTGAAAAACTGTTTTTT.

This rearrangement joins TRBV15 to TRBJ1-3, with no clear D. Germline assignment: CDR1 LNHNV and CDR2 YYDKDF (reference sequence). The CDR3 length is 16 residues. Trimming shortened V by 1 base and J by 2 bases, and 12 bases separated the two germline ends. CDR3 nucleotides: TGTGCCACCAGCAGAGCTGTAATCCCCCCTGGAAACACCATATATTTT. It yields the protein CATSRAVIPPGNTIYF.

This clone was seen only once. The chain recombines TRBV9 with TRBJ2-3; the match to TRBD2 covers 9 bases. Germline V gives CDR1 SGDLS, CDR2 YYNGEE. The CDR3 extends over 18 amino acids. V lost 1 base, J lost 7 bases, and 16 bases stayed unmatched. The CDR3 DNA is TGTGCCAGCAGCGTAAGCCCTGGGGTAGCGGGGGTTATAAATACGCAGTATTTT. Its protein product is CASSVSPGVAGVINTQYF.